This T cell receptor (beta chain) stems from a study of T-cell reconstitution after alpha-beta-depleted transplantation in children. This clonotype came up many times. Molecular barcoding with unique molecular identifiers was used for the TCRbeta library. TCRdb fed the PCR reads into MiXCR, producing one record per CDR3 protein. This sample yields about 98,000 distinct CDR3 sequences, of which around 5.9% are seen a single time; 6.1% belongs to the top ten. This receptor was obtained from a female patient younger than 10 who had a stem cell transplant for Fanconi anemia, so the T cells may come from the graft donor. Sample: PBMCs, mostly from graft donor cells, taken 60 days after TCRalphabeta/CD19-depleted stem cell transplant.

The CDR3 DNA sequence: TGCAGTGCTCTAAGACTAGCGGGGGCCTCCTACAATGAGCAGTTCTTC. It yields the protein CSALRLAGASYNEQFF. The chain combines TRBV20-1 with TRBJ2-1; 12 nucleotides line up with TRBD2. The ends lost 5 bases at V and 0 bases at J; junction bases unmatched: 5. The length of the CDR3 is 16 residues. Germline values: CDR1 DFQATT, CDR2 SNEGSKA (reference sequence).